Below, one T cell receptor (beta chain) is given with its context. Time point reported: patch test 3, about 24 weeks after DPC sensitization. Treatment described: therapeutic diphenylcyclopropenone sensitization with weekly scalp DPC. These data belong to a study of human T cells and chemical hapten exposure. TCRdb passed the RACE reads through MiXCR, listing each CDR3 protein once. The top ten clones hold 1% to 1.2% of a sample with roughly 90,000 distinct CDR3 sequences, roughly 10% of them seen once. This receptor was identified in a woman between 25 and 40 years old with alopecia areata. Some clones in this sample may be carry-over from other donors' samples. The material sequenced was whole blood, taken in connection with sensitization to the hapten diphenylcyclopropenone (DPC).

This CDR3 reads CSVERGALGEQFF. The CDR3 bases are TGCAGCGTTGAACGGGGGGCTCTGGGTGAGCAGTTCTTC. This chain uses TRBV29-1 with TRBJ2-1, with TRBD2 as a possible D gene (7 bases). The V gene lost 2 bases and the J gene lost 9 bases, with 14 bases spanning the gap. The CDR3 runs 13 residues. From germline, CDR1 is SQVTM and CDR2 ANQGSEA.